This T cell receptor (beta chain) derives from a study of cytomegalovirus exposure and HLA in healthy donors. With 60 Vbeta and 13 Jbeta primers, the PCR was carried out. Data came from immunoSEQ multiplex PCR; TCRdb stores just in-frame clones and leaves some out. The sample yields tens of thousands of clones, about three quarters seen once. General study results and limits: Indistinguishable V segments, including TRBV6-2 and TRBV6-3, were excluded. What was likely a sequencing artifact was a cluster of highly shared sequence variants.

To note about this clone: Its cognate antigen is unknown.

The germline V gene has CDR1 SNHLY and CDR2 FYNNEI. Losses at the gene ends were 11 bases for V and 5 bases for J; bases not matched to a gene: 9. There are 13 residues in the CDR3. The clonotype comes from a woman aged 40 to 50 in good health and CMV-seropositive. The sequencing sample was made of PBMCs. The chain joins TRBV2 to TRBJ2-5; 9 bases are a match to TRBD1. Here the CDR3 DNA reads TGTGCCGGACACAGGGACAGGGTGGAGACCCAGTACTTC. Its translation: CAGHRDRVETQYF.